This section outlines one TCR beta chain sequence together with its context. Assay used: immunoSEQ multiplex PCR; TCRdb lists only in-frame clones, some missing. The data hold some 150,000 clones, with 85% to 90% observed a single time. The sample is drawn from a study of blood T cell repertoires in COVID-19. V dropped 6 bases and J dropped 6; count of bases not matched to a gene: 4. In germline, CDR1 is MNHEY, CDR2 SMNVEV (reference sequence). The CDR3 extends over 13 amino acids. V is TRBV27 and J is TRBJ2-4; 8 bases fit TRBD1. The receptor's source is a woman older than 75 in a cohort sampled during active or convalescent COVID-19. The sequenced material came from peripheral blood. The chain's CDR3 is CASSPDRGNIQYF. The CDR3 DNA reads TGTGCCAGCAGCCCCGACAGGGGAAACATTCAGTACTTC.